Listed here are 30 T cell receptor beta chains from one sample, sequenced in a study of blood T cell repertoires in COVID-19. Profiled with immunoSEQ multiplex PCR; TCRdb holds only in-frame clones, not every one. The data hold some 140,000 clones, with approximately 83% observed a single time. Sequenced input: PBMCs or T cells enriched from blood (not recorded which). These receptors were obtained from a man aged 45-65 years who had recovered from COVID-19.

A few counts support this clone. This chain uses TRBV18 with TRBJ1-6; 7 bases agree with TRBD1. The CDR3 is made up of 17 amino acids. CDR1 is KGHSH, CDR2 LQKENI, per germline. J gave up 9 bases and V 6 bases, and 17 bases lay outside the gene matches. The CDR3 protein is CASSPNPNRGGSSPLHF. DNA of the CDR3: TGTGCCAGCTCCCCCAACCCTAACAGGGGTGGCAGTTCACCCCTCCACTTT. Complete variable domain (other parts from reference TRBV18 and TRBJ1-6): NAGVMQNPRHLVRRRGQEARLRCSPMKGHSHVYWYRQLPEEGLKFMVYLQKENIIDESGMPKERFSAEFPKEGPSILRIQQVVRGDSAAYFCASSPNPNRGGSSPLHFGNGTRLTVT.

The V and J genes are TRBV10-3 and TRBJ2-7; the D gene is possibly TRBD1 (5 bases). Trimming removed 4 bases from V and 5 bases from J, with 18 bases in between. The CDR3 extends over 15 amino acids. The germline CDR1 and CDR2 sequences are ENHRY and SYGVKD. CDR3 sequence: CAISGQTGGLDEQYF. The CDR3 DNA sequence: TGTGCCATCAGTGGACAAACAGGTGGCCTTGACGAGCAGTACTTC.

This clone was detected ten times or more. The chain links TRBV10-3 to TRBJ2-2; 7 bases match TRBD1. The junction had 6 bases not matched to a gene; V was cut back by 4 bases and J by 4 bases. This CDR3 is 15 amino acids long. Germline V gene sequence: CDR1 ENHRY, CDR2 SYGVKD. The CDR3 nucleotides read TGTGCCATCAGTGGGGACAGTCAGTCCACCGGGGAGCTGTTTTTT. Translation: CAISGDSQSTGELFF.

This chain uses TRBV2 with TRBJ1-5; 11 nucleotides line up with TRBD1. This CDR3 region has 13 residues. Germline V lookup: CDR1 SNHLY, CDR2 FYNNEI. After removal of 6 bases from V and 6 bases from J, the junction contained 1 base not matched to a gene. The CDR3 coding sequence is TGTGCCAGCAGGGGACAGGGGGGTCAGCCCCAGCATTTT. It specifies CASRGQGGQPQHF.

The chain has TRBV30 and TRBJ1-1, with 11 bases aligning to TRBD1. The CDR3 extends over 14 amino acids. Germline assignment: CDR1 GTSNPN and CDR2 SVGIG (reference sequence). Trimming removed 2 bases from V and 7 bases from J; junction bases left unmatched: 6. CDR3 sequence (DNA): TGTGCCTGGAGTCCGGGGACAGGGGGAGGTGAAGCTTTCTTT. It codes for CAWSPGTGGGEAFF.

This sequence joins TRBV9 and TRBJ2-1, with 8 bases matching TRBD2. J was trimmed by 3 bases and V by 4 bases; bases with no gene match: 6. The CDR3 consists of 15 residues. CDR1 and CDR2 from the germline V gene are SGDLS and YYNGEE. The CDR3 region has the DNA TGTGCCAGCAGCCCGACCGGGACTAGCTACAATGAGCAGTTCTTC. Protein sequence: CASSPTGTSYNEQFF.

The genes are TRBV5-6 and TRBJ2-7; tentatively, D is TRBD2 (5 bases). V was clipped by 4 bases and J by 3 bases, with 14 bases between them. The CDR3 consists of 14 residues. Germline lookup yields CDR1 SGHDT and CDR2 YYEEEE. The chain's CDR3 is CASSPLTGIYEQYF. CDR3 sequence (DNA): TGTGCCAGCAGCCCACTGACCGGGATCTACGAGCAGTACTTC.

J is TRBJ1-6 and V is TRBV3-1 (or the pseudogene TRBV3-2); perhaps TRBD1 as D (5 bases). Per the germline V gene, CDR1 is LGHDT and CDR2 is YNNKEL (reference sequence). Trimming stripped 4 bases from V and 10 bases from J, with 17 bases between. This CDR3 is built from 15 residues. The CDR3 coding sequence is TGTGCCAGCAGCCCCCCGACCGGACAATTCTCACCCCTCCACTTT. It translates to CASSPPTGQFSPLHF.

This clone was observed a handful of times. The chain links TRBV7-2 to TRBJ1-2; perhaps TRBD1 as D (5 bases). Looked up from germline, CDR1 is SGHTA and CDR2 is FQGNSA. The CDR3 is made up of 13 amino acids. Trimming cost V 5 bases and J 5 bases, with 12 bases left between them. The CDR3 DNA reads TGTGCCAGCAGCACTGGACACCTGTATGGCTACACCTTC. This sequence encodes CASSTGHLYGYTF.

The J gene is TRBJ2-3, the V gene TRBV19; 9 bases fit TRBD2. V gave up 4 bases and J gave up 3 bases; unmatched junction bases: 8. The CDR3 consists of 16 residues. From germline, CDR1 is LNHDA and CDR2 SQIVND (reference sequence). In nucleotides, the CDR3 is TGTGCCAGTAGTACAACTAGCGGGTATTTGACAGATACGCAGTATTTT. This gives the protein CASSTTSGYLTDTQYF.

V and J are TRBV18 and TRBJ1-3; 11 nucleotides align to TRBD1. There are 14 residues in the CDR3. Germline V gene sequence: CDR1 KGHSH, CDR2 LQKENI. The ends lost 1 base at V and 10 bases at J; junction bases unmatched: 3. The CDR3 DNA reads TGTGCCAGCTCACCACAGGACAGGGGGCAGACCATATATTTT. It specifies CASSPQDRGQTIYF.

This clone showed up just once. V gene TRBV28 combines with J gene TRBJ1-3, with a possible D match to TRBD1 (6 bases). This CDR3 region has 16 residues. V was trimmed by 5 bases and J by 0 bases, leaving 14 bases between them. Germline CDR1 reads MDHEN; CDR2 reads SYDVKM. Here the CDR3 reads CASSPTGTSSGNTIYF. The DNA of the CDR3 is TGTGCCAGCAGTCCAACAGGGACCAGCTCTGGAAACACCATATATTTT.

The V and J genes are TRBV29-1 and TRBJ1-2; D is possibly TRBD1 (5 bases). The V end lost 3 bases, the J end lost 8 bases, and 13 bases lay between the germline ends. The CDR3 is 12 residues long. Germline V lookup: CDR1 SQVTM, CDR2 ANQGSEA. The CDR3 sequence is CSVDVGGRGYTF. In DNA, the CDR3 is TGCAGCGTTGATGTTGGGGGGAGAGGCTACACCTTC.

This clone was seen only a few times. The chain couples TRBV7-2 to TRBJ1-4; tentatively, D is TRBD1 (6 bases). V was pared by 5 bases and J by 5 bases, with 12 bases between. CDR1 is SGHTA, CDR2 FQGNSA, per germline. This CDR3 has 14 residues. DNA of the CDR3: TGTGCCAGCAGCCAGACCCAGGGGAATGAAAAACTGTTTTTT. It is translated as CASSQTQGNEKLFF. The full variable domain, in which reference TRBV7-2 and TRBJ1-4 provide the parts outside the CDR3, is GAGVSQSPSNKVTEKGKDVELRCDPISGHTALYWYRQSLGQGLEFLIYFQGNSAPDKSGLPSDRFSAERTGGSVSTLTIQRTQQEDSAVYLCASSQTQGNEKLFFGSGTQLSVL.

Points on this clone: A read error may account for a junction end that differs from germline. This chain connects TRBV5-6 to TRBJ1-4; D gene unclear. The CDR3 covers 14 residues. CDR1 is SGHDT and CDR2 is YYEEEE in the germline V gene. As DNA, the CDR3 is TGTGCCAGCAGCTTGGAGGGAACTAGTGAAAAACTGTTTTTT. Translation: CASSLEGTSEKLFF. Based on the CDR3 plus reference TRBV5-6 and TRBJ1-4, the full variable domain is DAGVTQSPTHLIKTRGQQVTLRCSPKSGHDTVSWYQQALGQGPQFIFQYYEEEERQRGNFPDRFSGHQFPNYSSELNVNALLLGDSALYLCASSLEGTSEKLFFGSGTQLSVL.

The chain joins TRBV5-1 to TRBJ1-4; no definite D call. Germline V gives CDR1 SGHRS, CDR2 YFSETQ. V was pared by 1 base and J by 6 bases, with 19 bases between. This CDR3 spans 17 amino acids. In DNA form, the CDR3 reads TGCGCCAGCAGCTTGATGCTCACTTCAGGAAGAGATGAAAAACTGTTTTTT. This codes for CASSLMLTSGRDEKLFF.

The chain recombines TRBV10-3 with TRBJ2-5, with 12 positions matching TRBD2. V was pared by 10 bases and J by 2 bases, with 8 bases of the junction left unmatched. CDR1 is ENHRY and CDR2 is SYGVKD in the germline V gene. This CDR3 is 15 amino acids long. The CDR3: CASKRTSGAQETQYF. In DNA form, the CDR3 reads TGTGCCAGTAAGCGGACTAGCGGGGCTCAAGAGACCCAGTACTTC.

In this sample, this clone turned up once. The chain carries TRBV10-3 and TRBJ2-1; the match to TRBD1 covers 7 bases. With V trimmed by 4 bases and J by 8 bases, 5 bases remained unmatched. The germline V gene has CDR1 ENHRY and CDR2 SYGVKD. The CDR3 has 13 residues. In nucleotides, the CDR3 is TGTGCCATCAGTGTCAGGGGGTCCGATGAGCAGTTCTTC. Residues: CAISVRGSDEQFF.

Only one count was recorded for this clone. The chain joins TRBV4-3 to TRBJ2-7, with D perhaps matching TRBD1 (5 bases). The germline V gene encodes CDR1 LGHNA and CDR2 YSLEER. The length of the CDR3 is 14 residues. Trimming took 0 bases from V and 6 from J, leaving 12 bases between them. The CDR3 loop reads CASSQDQGPGEQYF. The CDR3 nucleotides are TGCGCCAGCAGCCAAGACCAGGGTCCGGGCGAGCAGTACTTC.

Only a few counts were recorded for this clone. Additional DNA sequences in this sample encode the identical CDR3. This chain connects TRBV12-5 to TRBJ1-1; no definite D call. This CDR3 spans 14 amino acids. Germline V gene lookup returns CDR1 LGHNT and CDR2 FRNRAP. V was cut by 6 bases and J by 4 bases, with 15 bases left in between. In nucleotides, the CDR3 is TGTGCTAGTGGCCGAAGGGAAGGGAGCACTGAAGCTTTCTTT. This sequence encodes CASGRREGSTEAFF.

This chain uses TRBV7-2 with TRBJ2-7; 9 nucleotides match TRBD1. From germline, CDR1 is SGHTA and CDR2 FQGNSA. V lost 4 bases to trimming and J lost 3 bases; unmatched junction nucleotides: 4. There are 14 residues in the CDR3. CDR3 region: CASSSSTGGYEQYF. DNA of the CDR3: TGTGCCAGCAGCTCCTCGACAGGGGGCTACGAGCAGTACTTC.

CDR3 DNA: TGTGCCAGCAGCCAGGACAGGTACACTGAAGCTTTCTTT. The encoded protein is CASSQDRYTEAFF. This chain uses TRBV5-6 with TRBJ1-1, with 7 bases fitting TRBD1. Germline trimming cut 4 bases from V and 3 bases from J; bases unmatched to any gene: 3. Germline loops: CDR1 SGHDT, CDR2 YYEEEE. This CDR3 spans 13 amino acids.

The J gene is TRBJ1-2, the V gene TRBV11-2; possibly TRBD1 for D (5 bases). The CDR3 runs to 14 residues. With 0 bases removed from V and 7 bases from J, the gap between germline ends came to 12 bases. Germline V gene lookup returns CDR1 SGHAT and CDR2 FQNNGV. The DNA of the CDR3 is TGTGCCAGCAGCTTAGATTTCAGGGCGGTTGGCTACACCTTC. It is translated as CASSLDFRAVGYTF.

This clone occurred a few times. The chain uses TRBV4-3 and TRBJ1-2, with D maybe TRBD1 (6 bases). CDR1 is LGHNA and CDR2 is YSLEER in the germline V gene. The CDR3 contains 17 residues. The V end lost 0 bases, the J end lost 1 base, and 15 bases lay between the germline ends. The CDR3 coding sequence is TGCGCCAGCAGCCAAGAGGGGGCCAGTGGGAGTAACTATGGCTACACCTTC. It encodes CASSQEGASGSNYGYTF.

This chain uses TRBV19 with TRBJ1-5; D remains ambiguous. The CDR3 consists of 14 residues. Trimming left V 6 bases short and J 0 bases short, with 9 bases between. Germline CDR1 LNHDA, CDR2 SQIVND (reference sequence). The CDR3 loop is CASSSSYSNQPQHF. The CDR3 DNA sequence: TGTGCCAGTAGCTCGAGTTATAGCAATCAGCCCCAGCATTTT.

This rearrangement joins TRBV4-1 to TRBJ2-1, with D perhaps matching TRBD2 (6 bases). The CDR3 length is 16 residues. Deletions cut 4 bases from V and 3 bases from J, with 16 bases between. Per germline, CDR1 MGHRA and CDR2 YSYEKL. The CDR3, as DNA: TGCGCCAGCAGCCCGCAGATAGCGGCCATCTACAATGAGCAGTTCTTC. Translating gives CASSPQIAAIYNEQFF.

CDR3 nucleotide sequence: TGTGCCACCCGCCAAGACACACCCTACAATGAGCAGTTCTTC. Translating gives CATRQDTPYNEQFF. This rearrangement joins TRBV15 to TRBJ2-1; the D is unclear. Trimming took off 8 bases at V and 2 bases at J, with 13 bases between the two ends. The germline CDR1 and CDR2 sequences are LNHNV and YYDKDF (reference sequence). This CDR3 contains 14 residues.

V gene TRBV6-2 or TRBV6-3 combines with J gene TRBJ2-4; 9 nucleotides match TRBD1. The CDR3 has 15 residues. V dropped 3 bases and J dropped 3; count of bases not matched to a gene: 3. Germline loops: CDR1 MNHEY, CDR2 SVGEGT. The CDR3 spells CASSYVDRGKNIQYF. As DNA, the CDR3 is TGTGCCAGCAGTTATGTGGACAGGGGCAAAAACATTCAGTACTTC.

V usage is TRBV2 and J usage is TRBJ1-5; 9 bases align to TRBD1. Germline loops: CDR1 SNHLY, CDR2 FYNNEI. V was pared by 3 bases and J by 4 bases, with 1 base of the junction left unmatched. The CDR3 covers 14 residues. The CDR3 is CASSEDRGNQPQHF. The CDR3 bases are TGTGCCAGCAGTGAGGACAGGGGTAATCAGCCCCAGCATTTT.

This clone was detected once. Different DNA sequences within this sample yield the same CDR3. The rearrangement joins TRBV5-1 to TRBJ2-5; 8 bases fit TRBD2. CDR3 size: 14 residues. Trimming cost V 3 bases and J 2 bases; bases outside gene matches: 3. The germline gives CDR1 SGHRS, CDR2 YFSETQ. The CDR3 reads CASSSTSGQETQYF. The CDR3 bases are TGCGCCAGCAGCTCTACTAGCGGTCAAGAGACCCAGTACTTC. The entire variable domain, with the rest obtained from reference TRBV5-1 and TRBJ2-5, is as follows: KAGVTQTPRYLIKTRGQQVTLSCSPISGHRSVSWYQQTPGQGLQFLFEYFSETQRNKGNFPGRFSGRQFSNSRSEMNVSTLELGDSALYLCASSSTSGQETQYFGPGTRLLVL.